This T cell receptor beta chain was profiled in a study of T cells after yellow fever vaccination. Study context: The authors prepared low-cell-number fractions using SMART-Seq v4 Ultra Low Input.

This clonotype showed up many times. MiXCR, run by TCRdb on the 5' RACE reads, gives a single entry per CDR3 protein. Seen here are fewer than 350,000 distinct CDR3 sequences, roughly 3.5% observed once, and the top ten hold about a quarter. Per the germline V gene, CDR1 is MDHEN and CDR2 is SYDVKM. The CDR3 runs 14 residues. V was trimmed by 6 bases and J by 5 bases, leaving 14 bases between them. This specimen consisted of PBMCs, obtained on the day of the yellow fever booster vaccination. This TCR was sampled from a man younger than 35 who received the YFV17D yellow fever vaccine. The rearrangement joins TRBV28 to TRBJ2-1, with a weak D call TRBD1 (6 bases). CDR3 protein: CASRETGPNNEQFF. CDR3 sequence (DNA): TGTGCCAGCAGGGAGACAGGACCCAACAATGAGCAGTTCTTC. Looking up the rest from reference TRBV28 and TRBJ2-1 gives the full variable domain: DVKVTQSSRYLVKRTGEKVFLECVQDMDHENMFWYRQDPGLGLRLIYFSYDVKMKEKGDIPEGYSVSREKKERFSLILESASTNQTSMYLCASRETGPNNEQFFGPGTRLTVL.